The next 14 T cell receptor beta chains were all read from a single sample in a study of shared clonotypes between healthy human individuals. The method was immunoSEQ multiplex PCR; TCRdb's version includes in-frame clones alone and lacks a portion of them. The data contain hundreds of thousands of clones, 76% of them singletons. Sequenced input: PBMCs. All receptors derive from a woman in her forties in good health. Some clones in this sample may be carry-over from other donors' samples.

The chain employs TRBV19 and TRBJ1-1, with D possibly being TRBD1 (6 bases). Deletions cut 1 base from V and 4 bases from J, with 10 bases between. Looked up from germline, CDR1 is LNHDA and CDR2 is SQIVND (reference sequence). The CDR3 is 14 residues long. The CDR3: CASSIGRQATEAFF. The CDR3 DNA reads as TGTGCCAGTAGTATAGGTCGACAGGCCACTGAAGCTTTCTTT.

V usage is TRBV19 and J usage is TRBJ1-1; D gene uncertain. Germline values: CDR1 LNHDA, CDR2 SQIVND (reference sequence). Trimming pared 5 bases from V and 3 bases from J, leaving 10 bases between. This CDR3 contains 13 residues. CDR3 sequence: CASSLRGDTEAFF. CDR3 coding DNA: TGTGCCAGTAGTCTCAGAGGCGACACTGAAGCTTTCTTT.

A note on this clone: Other DNA sequences in this specimen translate into the identical CDR3. This chain connects TRBV18 to TRBJ2-3; 11 bases are shared with TRBD2. The junction had 7 bases not matched to a gene; V was cut back by 3 bases and J by 5 bases. This CDR3 is built from 16 residues. Germline values: CDR1 KGHSH, CDR2 LQKENI. The CDR3 loop is CASSPRLAGGEDTQYF. In DNA, the CDR3 is TGTGCCAGCTCACCTCGGCTAGCGGGAGGAGAAGATACGCAGTATTTT.

This clone has only a few counts. The V and J genes are TRBV4-3 and TRBJ1-5, with D unclear. Trimming cost V 0 bases and J 7 bases, with 10 bases left between them. The germline V gene encodes CDR1 LGHNA and CDR2 YSLEER. This CDR3 comprises 14 residues. In DNA form, the CDR3 reads TGCGCCAGCAGCCAAGATCTTTCCGCACAGCCCCAGCATTTT. It specifies CASSQDLSAQPQHF.

This clone was seen a few times. The chain employs TRBV5-1 and TRBJ2-6, with D maybe TRBD2 (5 bases). The CDR3 totals 18 residues. Germline CDR1 is SGHRS and CDR2 is YFSETQ. Deletions cut 0 bases from V and 1 base from J, with 14 bases between. The CDR3 loop reads CASSLGGGARSGANVLTF. The CDR3 nucleotides are TGCGCCAGCAGCTTGGGTGGAGGCGCTAGATCTGGGGCCAACGTCCTGACTTTC. Combining the CDR3 with reference TRBV5-1 and TRBJ2-6 gives the whole variable domain KAGVTQTPRYLIKTRGQQVTLSCSPISGHRSVSWYQQTPGQGLQFLFEYFSETQRNKGNFPGRFSGRQFSNSRSEMNVSTLELGDSALYLCASSLGGGARSGANVLTFGAGSRLTVL.

The chain uses TRBV19 and TRBJ1-2; 12 bases fit TRBD1. Per germline, CDR1 LNHDA and CDR2 SQIVND (reference sequence). V shed 4 bases, J shed 4 bases, and the junction held 10 bases outside the gene matches. There are 17 residues in the CDR3. CDR3 in DNA: TGTGCCAGTAGTACCCCGGGACAGGGGGCGAGATCCTATGGCTACACCTTC. Protein: CASSTPGQGARSYGYTF.

The gene calls are TRBV5-4 and TRBJ2-5; possible D gene TRBD1, 6 bases. Trimming removed 4 bases at V and 1 base at J, with 11 bases between. Looked up from germline, CDR1 is SGHNT and CDR2 is YYREEE (reference sequence). CDR3 length: 14 residues. The CDR3 is CASSPRQAQETQYF. The CDR3 DNA reads as TGTGCCAGCAGCCCAAGACAGGCCCAAGAGACCCAGTACTTC.

This sequence joins TRBV4-3 and TRBJ1-2; D remains ambiguous. The ends were cut back, 1 base at V and 3 bases at J, with 9 bases in the middle. The germline V gene has CDR1 LGHNA and CDR2 YSLEER. This CDR3 contains 14 residues. The CDR3 coding sequence is TGCGCCAGCAGCCAAGGGGCGGCCGACTATGGCTACACCTTC. Translation gives CASSQGAADYGYTF.

CDR3 region: CASSANMDSYEQYF. CDR3 coding DNA: TGTGCCAGCAGCGCTAATATGGACAGCTACGAGCAGTACTTC. This rearrangement joins TRBV5-4 to TRBJ2-7; D is possibly TRBD1 (6 bases). The CDR3 is 14 amino acids. CDR1 and CDR2 from the germline V gene are SGHNT and YYREEE (reference sequence). V was trimmed by 4 bases and J by 3 bases, leaving 14 bases between them.

The chain has TRBV18 and TRBJ2-7; 9 bases agree with TRBD2. V was clipped by 3 bases and J by 6 bases; unmatched bases: 3. Germline V CDR1 and CDR2: KGHSH, LQKENI. The CDR3 covers 13 residues. CDR3 loop: CASSPGGRGEQYF. CDR3 bases: TGTGCCAGCTCACCTGGCGGGAGGGGCGAGCAGTACTTC.

The rearrangement links TRBV28 to TRBJ2-1; 8 bases match TRBD2. Germline V gene sequence: CDR1 MDHEN, CDR2 SYDVKM. CDR3 length: 15 amino acids. The V and J ends lost 4 bases and 8 bases, in that order; junction bases with no gene match: 10. The CDR3 bases are TGTGCCAGCAGTTCTCTTCGAGCGGGAGTTTATGAGCAGTTCTTC. Translation: CASSSLRAGVYEQFF.

The rearrangement links TRBV9 to TRBJ1-2; a possible D gene is TRBD1 (6 bases). There are 14 residues in the CDR3. V lost 5 bases to trimming and J lost 0 bases, with 11 bases between them. Germline CDR1 reads SGDLS; CDR2 reads YYNGEE. CDR3 nucleotides: TGTGCCAGCAGAGGGGACACCACTAACTATGGCTACACCTTC. Protein sequence: CASRGDTTNYGYTF.

This clone was found once. J is TRBJ2-3 and V is TRBV18; weak D call: TRBD1 (6 bases). This CDR3 is 16 amino acids long. The V gene lost 6 bases and the J gene lost 6 bases, with 22 bases spanning the gap. CDR1 is KGHSH, CDR2 LQKENI, per germline. The CDR3, as DNA: TGTGCCAGCTCGCGTGGGGGCCCCACGGTTATGGATACGCAGTATTTT. This codes for CASSRGGPTVMDTQYF.

V gene TRBV29-1 combines with J gene TRBJ1-5; 7 nucleotides agree with TRBD1. Germline-derived CDR1 and CDR2 are SQVTM and ANQGSEA. V was clipped by 4 bases and J by 7 bases; unmatched bases: 7. The CDR3 contains 13 residues. Written as DNA, the CDR3 is TGCAGCGTTGGGGGGGACAGTGGCCAGCCCCAGCATTTT. This gives the protein CSVGGDSGQPQHF.